The 18 T cell receptor beta chains below all came from one sample that was sequenced in a study of CD8+ T cells in alopecia areata. As the sequencing template, cDNA was produced by extracting RNA and reverse transcribing it. Produced via immunoSEQ multiplex PCR; TCRdb's table is partial and in-frame only. The repertoire holds 120,000 to 150,000 clones, with roughly four fifths as singletons. Treatment: oral pan-JAK inhibitor, 5-10 mg twice daily. The sequences come from CD8+ T cells sorted from blood, collected at week 4, from a patient treated with tofacitinib. These receptors came from a human donor with alopecia areata.

The CDR3 DNA reads TGTGCCATCCAAGGGGGCAGAGGGGGCGGGTACGAGCAGTACTTC. Amino acid sequence: CAIQGGRGGGYEQYF. The chain has TRBV10-3 and TRBJ2-7; 7 bases are a match to TRBD1. The germline V gene has CDR1 ENHRY and CDR2 SYGVKD. CDR3 length: 15 residues. The J segment lost 4 bases and the V segment lost 8 bases, leaving 14 bases of the junction unmatched.

This sequence joins TRBV7-2 and TRBJ2-3; possibly TRBD2 for D (5 bases). V shed 5 bases and J shed 5 bases, with 11 bases lying between them. The CDR3 extends over 13 amino acids. Germline values: CDR1 SGHTA, CDR2 FQGNSA. This CDR3 reads CASSPAAGDTQYF. Here the CDR3 DNA reads TGTGCCAGCAGCCCCGCGGCGGGAGATACGCAGTATTTT.

This sequence joins TRBV5-6 and TRBJ2-3; 12 bases agree with TRBD1. V shed 1 base and J 5 bases; nucleotides not matched to a gene: 8. Germline V CDR1 and CDR2: SGHDT, YYEEEE. The CDR3 consists of 17 residues. CDR3 protein: CASSLHPGTGGRDTQYF. In nucleotides, the CDR3 is TGTGCCAGCAGCTTGCACCCAGGGACAGGGGGCAGAGATACGCAGTATTTT.

The gene calls are TRBV4-1 and TRBJ2-1; D unresolved. CDR1 and CDR2 from the germline V gene are MGHRA and YSYEKL. V lost 5 bases and J lost 8, with 13 bases in between. CDR3 length equals 13 residues. CDR3 nucleotides: TGCGCCAGCAGCTCAGTCTTAGCCGATGAGCAGTTCTTC. It is translated as CASSSVLADEQFF.

The chain has TRBV4-1 and TRBJ2-7; 8 nucleotides match TRBD1. The CDR3 is made up of 16 amino acids. Germline assignment: CDR1 MGHRA and CDR2 YSYEKL. V trimming: 3 bases; J trimming: 4 bases; junction bases outside the gene matches: 11. The CDR3 DNA reads as TGCGCCAGCAGCCATGTTACGACAGGGGCAGCGTACGAGCAGTACTTC. As protein: CASSHVTTGAAYEQYF.

The V call is TRBV5-6, the J call TRBJ2-7; 9 positions match TRBD1. The CDR3 totals 13 residues. CDR1 and CDR2 (germline): SGHDT, YYEEEE. V shed 1 base and J 7 bases; nucleotides not matched to a gene: 3. This chain's CDR3 is CASSLTGGREQYF. DNA for the CDR3: TGTGCCAGCAGCTTGACAGGGGGCCGGGAGCAGTACTTC.

The chain joins TRBV7-9 to TRBJ1-1; D gene ambiguous. The CDR3 consists of 14 residues. Germline CDR1 is SEHNR and CDR2 is FQNEAQ (reference sequence). Trimming removed 3 bases from V and 0 bases from J, with 8 bases in between. The CDR3 protein is CASSFSRLNTEAFF. The CDR3 DNA follows: TGTGCCAGCAGCTTTTCCAGGTTGAACACTGAAGCTTTCTTT.

The gene calls are TRBV5-6 and TRBJ1-2; a weak D match, TRBD1 (6 bases). The germline V gene has CDR1 SGHDT and CDR2 YYEEEE. V was clipped by 1 base and J by 4 bases, with 8 bases between them. The CDR3 length is 13 residues. Here the CDR3 reads CASSLRTVYGYTF. The CDR3 region has the DNA TGTGCCAGCAGCTTGAGGACAGTCTATGGCTACACCTTC. Filled out from reference TRBV5-6 and TRBJ1-2, the complete variable domain reads DAGVTQSPTHLIKTRGQQVTLRCSPKSGHDTVSWYQQALGQGPQFIFQYYEEEERQRGNFPDRFSGHQFPNYSSELNVNALLLGDSALYLCASSLRTVYGYTFGSGTRLTVV.

The chain is built from TRBV10-2 and TRBJ1-2, with D tentatively TRBD1 (6 bases). The CDR3 sequence is 15 residues long. V shed 5 bases and J shed 0 bases, with 13 bases lying between them. Germline CDR1 WSHSY, CDR2 SAAADI. The CDR3 coding sequence is TGCGCCAGCAGTCTTACAGGGAGTCCTAACTATGGCTACACCTTC. Translated, it gives CASSLTGSPNYGYTF.

The rearrangement uses TRBV15 and TRBJ2-3; tentatively, D is TRBD2 (5 bases). Per the germline V gene, CDR1 is LNHNV and CDR2 is YYDKDF (reference sequence). The CDR3 totals 12 residues. Trimming took 5 bases from V and 7 from J, leaving 10 bases between them. CDR3 residues: CATSPSQNTQYF. The CDR3 DNA reads as TGTGCCACCAGCCCTAGCCAGAATACGCAGTATTTT.

This clone occurred a few times. This rearrangement joins TRBV7-2 to TRBJ2-5; tentative D call: TRBD2 (6 bases). The CDR3 extends over 13 amino acids. V was shortened by 1 base and J by 7 bases, with 10 bases between the two germline ends. Germline loops: CDR1 SGHTA, CDR2 FQGNSA. CDR3 loop: CASSLEEGLTQYF. The CDR3 DNA follows: TGTGCCAGCAGCTTAGAAGAGGGACTGACCCAGTACTTC.

This rearrangement joins TRBV27 to TRBJ1-5; weak D call: TRBD1 (5 bases). Germline-derived CDR1 and CDR2 are MNHEY and SMNVEV (reference sequence). The CDR3 extends over 14 amino acids. The ends were cut back, 4 bases at V and 4 bases at J, with 11 bases in the middle. CDR3 coding DNA: TGTGCCAGCAGTTCAACTTCAGGGAATCAGCCCCAGCATTTT. Its translation: CASSSTSGNQPQHF.

This clone showed up just a few times. The chain has TRBV5-6 and TRBJ2-7; no clear D. The CDR3 consists of 12 residues. Germline CDR1 is SGHDT and CDR2 is YYEEEE. The V gene lost 0 bases and the J gene lost 3 bases, with 4 bases spanning the gap. The CDR3 coding sequence is TGTGCCAGCAGCTTGGGCGGCTACGAGCAGTACTTC. Translating gives CASSLGGYEQYF.

This sequence joins TRBV4-1 and TRBJ2-7, with no clear D. This CDR3 region has 13 residues. V shed 1 base and J shed 2 bases, with 6 bases lying between them. CDR1 and CDR2 (germline): MGHRA, YSYEKL. The CDR3 loop is CASSQGRTYEQYF. For the CDR3, the DNA is TGCGCCAGCAGCCAAGGACGTACCTACGAGCAGTACTTC.

The V and J genes are TRBV5-1 and TRBJ2-5; the match to TRBD2 covers 9 bases. The V gene's germline CDR1 is SGHRS and CDR2 YFSETQ. CDR3 length: 18 amino acids. V lost 1 base and J lost 0; bases outside the gene matches: 10. The CDR3 protein is CASSLFLAGTSYQETQYF. The CDR3, as DNA: TGCGCCAGCAGCTTGTTCCTAGCGGGGACATCGTACCAAGAGACCCAGTACTTC.

The chain recombines TRBV7-9 with TRBJ2-2; D is undetermined. Trimming pared 2 bases from V and 6 bases from J, leaving 13 bases between. Germline V gene data show CDR1 as SEHNR and CDR2 as FQNEAQ (reference sequence). This CDR3 is 15 amino acids long. This CDR3 is CASSLSETPAGELFF. The CDR3 DNA sequence: TGTGCCAGCAGCTTAAGTGAGACGCCGGCCGGGGAGCTGTTTTTT.

This chain uses TRBV6-6 with TRBJ2-3; a weak D match, TRBD1 (5 bases). Germline CDR1 reads MNHNY; CDR2 reads SVGAGI (reference sequence). Trimming left V 0 bases short and J 2 bases short, with 12 bases between. The CDR3 length is 16 residues. The CDR3 loop reads CASSYSADKDTDTQYF. The CDR3, as DNA: TGTGCCAGCAGTTACTCTGCGGACAAAGACACAGATACGCAGTATTTT.

The CDR3 sequence is CASSYGQGEQPQHF. DNA for the CDR3: TGTGCCAGCAGCTACGGACAGGGGGAGCAGCCCCAGCATTTT. The chain joins TRBV7-6 to TRBJ1-5; 10 positions match TRBD1. Germline V gives CDR1 SGHVS, CDR2 FNYEAQ. The CDR3 extends over 14 amino acids. Germline trimming cut 4 bases from V and 7 bases from J; bases unmatched to any gene: 4.